A selection of T cell receptor beta chains follows, all from one sample in a study of PD-L1 blockade in urothelial cancer. This table comes from immunoSEQ multiplex PCR, and its TCRdb copy is limited to in-frame clones, with some not included. The sample contains under 80,000 clones, around 81% of which appear only once. This material consisted of PBMCs, taken around atezolizumab (anti-PD-L1) treatment. The receptors shown here come from a man between 70 and 80 years old with urothelial cancer. CDR3s leave out the opening cysteine and the closing phenylalanine or tryptophan. The order of the fields is J gene, CDR3 length, V gene, CDR3 protein.

J: TRBJ1-5
length: 11
V: TRBV6-1
CDR3: ASSERDNQPQH

J: TRBJ1-1
length: 11
V: TRBV30
CDR3: AWTPGERTEAF

J: TRBJ2-7
length: 12
V: TRBV6-5
CDR3: ASSPPGQNYEQY

J: TRBJ2-3
length: 16
V: TRBV9
CDR3: ASSVENSGSRSTDTQY

J: TRBJ1-2
length: 11
V: TRBV14
CDR3: ASSQAQAGGYT

J: TRBJ1-2
length: 16
V: TRBV14
CDR3: ASSQDWPGEKLYYGYT

J: TRBJ2-7
length: 11
V: TRBV2
CDR3: ASSPGISYEQY

J: TRBJ2-2
length: 12
V: TRBV11-3
CDR3: ASAHTSRVGELF

J: TRBJ1-4
length: 13
V: TRBV19
CDR3: ASSINQGANEKLF

J: TRBJ1-5
length: 15
V: TRBV4-2
CDR3: ASSQEVRGQSNQPQH

J: TRBJ1-1
length: 12
V: TRBV5-1
CDR3: ASSQGGTLSEAF

J: TRBJ2-7
length: 13
V: TRBV21-1
CDR3: ASSKSPVSSYEQY

J: TRBJ2-3
length: 13
V: TRBV2
CDR3: ASSDQGGDTDTQY

J: TRBJ2-2
length: 13
V: TRBV5-1
CDR3: ASSLDGGGTGELF

J: TRBJ2-7
length: 14
V: TRBV18
CDR3: ASSPNYPKGTYEQY

J: TRBJ1-2
length: 11
V: TRBV6-6
CDR3: ASSRGQGEGYT

J: TRBJ2-7
length: 12
V: TRBV27
CDR3: ASSLGRGSYEQY

J: TRBJ2-4
length: 12
V: TRBV2
CDR3: ASSYELAKNIQY

J: TRBJ2-5
length: 12
V: TRBV11-2
CDR3: ASSPRGPQETQY

J: TRBJ1-6
length: 12
V: TRBV11-3
CDR3: ASSLEGRDSPLH

J: TRBJ2-7
length: 13
V: TRBV6-1
CDR3: ASSLSRTGASEQY

J: TRBJ2-5
length: 13
V: TRBV5-4
CDR3: ASSPDSGKGETQY

J: TRBJ2-3
length: 14
V: TRBV9
CDR3: ASSRLGQGGTDTQY

J: TRBJ1-2
length: 12
V: TRBV19
CDR3: ASTLNEGGYGYT

J: TRBJ2-2
length: 12
V: TRBV5-8
CDR3: ASSRTSDLGELF

J: TRBJ1-1
length: 11
V: TRBV29-1
CDR3: SVEGGTNTEAF

J: TRBJ1-2
length: 12
V: TRBV19
CDR3: ASSRMGANYGYT

J: TRBJ1-1
length: 12
V: TRBV5-1
CDR3: ASSAGTAVSEAF

J: TRBJ1-1
length: 9
V: TRBV20-1
CDR3: SAPRNTEAF

J: TRBJ1-5
length: 13
V: TRBV6-1
CDR3: ASSGGHHSNQPQH

J: TRBJ2-5
length: 12
V: TRBV30
CDR3: AWSSSGRGETQY

J: TRBJ2-3
length: 13
V: TRBV9
CDR3: ASSVVRGDTDTQY

J: TRBJ2-7
length: 9
V: TRBV7-8
CDR3: ASSPYYEQY

J: TRBJ2-7
length: 13
V: TRBV25-1
CDR3: ASSGEGRLSYEQY

J: TRBJ2-3
length: 11
V: TRBV6-1
CDR3: ASNGQGTDTQY

J: TRBJ1-1
length: 12
V: TRBV18
CDR3: ASSPPWGHTEAF

J: TRBJ2-7
length: 13
V: TRBV18
CDR3: ASSLWTSGGDEQY

J: TRBJ1-1
length: 13
V: TRBV11-3
CDR3: ASSLGLITGSEAF

J: TRBJ2-2
length: 13
V: TRBV27
CDR3: ASRVGTGDTGELF

J: TRBJ2-7
length: 15
V: TRBV21-1
CDR3: ASSIPLDEQGPYEQY

J: TRBJ1-2
length: 12
V: TRBV30
CDR3: AWRRTGYDYGYT

J: TRBJ1-3
length: 13
V: TRBV6-5
CDR3: ASSRSGRTGNTIY

J: TRBJ2-5
length: 12
V: TRBV18
CDR3: ASSRDTVQETQY

J: TRBJ1-3
length: 13
V: TRBV2
CDR3: ASSEDRVRGNTIY

J: TRBJ1-2
length: 13
V: TRBV18
CDR3: ASSPRDRGNYGYT

J: TRBJ2-1
length: 16
V: TRBV7-9
CDR3: ASSLYAPGQGAYNEQF

J: TRBJ2-1
length: 15
V: TRBV13
CDR3: ASSPPPGTNSYNEQF

J: TRBJ2-1
length: 11
V: TRBV12-5
CDR3: ASGNRAYNEQF

J: TRBJ2-3
length: 14
V: TRBV27
CDR3: ASSLQVTRSTDTQY

J: TRBJ1-4
length: 13
V: TRBV2
CDR3: ASKVQGTTNEKLF

J: TRBJ1-1
length: 12
V: TRBV5-4
CDR3: ASSPEIMNTEAF

J: TRBJ2-3
length: 13
V: TRBV7-6
CDR3: ASSPLTGTTDTQY

J: TRBJ1-2
length: 10
V: TRBV2
CDR3: ASRGTGRGYT

J: TRBJ2-7
length: 12
V: TRBV30
CDR3: AWSDPDGGYEQY

J: TRBJ2-3
length: 13
V: TRBV11-1
CDR3: ASSLQQGTTDTQY

J: TRBJ2-6
length: 13
V: TRBV19
CDR3: ASRERRAGANVLT

J: TRBJ1-2
length: 12
V: TRBV4-1
CDR3: ASSQPQGGYGYT

J: TRBJ2-7
length: 12
V: TRBV7-9
CDR3: ASSRDTNSYEQY

J: TRBJ2-7
length: 12
V: TRBV4-3
CDR3: ASSQDWSSYEQY

J: TRBJ1-5
length: 15
V: TRBV19
CDR3: ASLGGGEIGSNQPQH